Sequencing of this T cell receptor beta chain was carried out in a study of blood T cell repertoires in COVID-19 (dated by TCRdb to the early 2020s). Study-level background: Collaborator samples came from the United States, Italy and Spain and covered acute and convalescent phases of COVID-19. The material from the prospective study consisted of cDNA or gDNA derived from T cells, B-cell-depleted T cells, or PBMCs. Subjects who had been exposed to COVID-19, were actively infected with it, or had recovered from it provided the deeply sampled blood TCRbeta repertoires that made up the dataset. A freely available public database, intended as a resource for researchers studying the immune response to SARS-CoV-2, is where the repertoires were released. Samples were obtained from the ongoing ImmuneRACE study (first 160 participants) and from about 1,300 subjects provided by 6 global collaborators. The sample metadata nearly always contained a de-identified subject ID, COVID-19 status, age in years and sex. Where available, HLA class I and class II types were taken from metadata supplied by the sample provider and were not determined by assay-based typing. Results the study describes overall, beyond this receptor: Clinical and demographic metadata were provided uncurated, with the amount varying by source and participant.

Points on this clone: No cognate antigen has been identified for it. Within one base of it there is no much larger clone, and no base qualities were kept.

The immunoSEQ Assay, a bias-controlled multiplex PCR, was used to amplify TCRbeta CDR3 regions from genomic DNA. The study's processing was this. Nucleated cell counts per sample were estimated from amplification of reference gene primers within the assay. Sequence reads were collapsed and filtered to measure the absolute abundance of every unique TCRbeta CDR3 rearrangement. For each sample, productive Simpson clonality was calculated as the square root of Simpson's diversity index over productive rearrangements. TCRdb obtained this table from immuneACCESS and retained in-frame rearrangements with V and J assigned. These tables miss some clones; where compared with another copy, unresolved V genes account for less than half of the shortfall, and the remainder is unexplained. V, J and clone size reflect that table, while D and trimming were determined from the DNA. Here the sample has around 100,000 clones; about 90% occur a single time. Jointly, the top ten make up 5% of the sample.

Collaborating institutions collected whole blood in K2EDTA tubes following their own protocols. For TCRbeta analysis, collaborator samples were shipped as frozen whole blood, as isolated PBMCs, or as DNA extracted from either sample type. Between the V and J ends, shortened by 5 bases and 6 bases respectively, the junction contains 14 bases. The CDR3, cysteine through phenylalanine, is 13 amino acids long. The DNA shown is the 39-base CDR3, in frame from base 1. According to the germline V gene (reference sequence), CDR1 reads MNHNY and CDR2 reads SVGAGI. This TCR derives from a human donor in a cohort sampled during active COVID-19. Material for sequencing was peripheral blood. The chain was built from TRBV6-6 and TRBJ2-7; no D gene can be assigned with confidence. CDR3 sequence: CASSPRVVSEQYF. In nucleotides, the sequence is TGTGCCAGCAGTCCACGGGTTGTGAGCGAGCAGTACTTC.